The 32 T cell receptor beta chains below come from one sample, sequenced in a study of blood T cell repertoires in COVID-19. Data came from immunoSEQ multiplex PCR; TCRdb stores just in-frame clones and leaves some out. The sample includes 250,000 or so clones, about 84% of them seen just once. What was sequenced was peripheral blood. The receptors shown here come from a man older than 75 with acute or convalescent COVID-19.

The chain employs TRBV7-6 and TRBJ2-2; 10 positions match TRBD1. The germline gives CDR1 SGHVS, CDR2 FNYEAQ. This CDR3 region has 14 residues. With V trimmed by 7 bases and J by 5 bases, 4 bases remained unmatched. The CDR3 DNA is TGTGCCAGCATCGACAGGGGGCGAACCGGGGAGCTGTTTTTT. This sequence encodes CASIDRGRTGELFF.

The chain is built from TRBV5-1 and TRBJ1-1; tentative D call: TRBD1 (6 bases). Per germline, CDR1 SGHRS and CDR2 YFSETQ. V was clipped by 4 bases and J by 4 bases, with 17 bases between them. The CDR3 length is 15 residues. The CDR3: CASSLDSPEVTEAFF. The CDR3 DNA sequence: TGCGCCAGCAGCCTGGACAGCCCAGAAGTCACTGAAGCTTTCTTT.

The chain carries TRBV5-4 and TRBJ2-3; TRBD1 matches at 7 bases. The germline gives CDR1 SGHNT, CDR2 YYREEE (reference sequence). The CDR3 covers 17 residues. J lost 3 bases, V lost 0 bases, and 10 bases had no gene match. CDR3 bases: TGTGCCAGCAGCTTGGCGGGATCTGCCAGGGGGACAGATACGCAGTATTTT. It encodes CASSLAGSARGTDTQYF.

The rearrangement links TRBV2 to TRBJ2-3, with 15 bases identical to TRBD2. This CDR3 is 17 amino acids long. V was clipped by 8 bases and J by 0 bases; unmatched bases: 6. Looked up from germline, CDR1 is SNHLY and CDR2 is FYNNEI. The DNA of the CDR3 is TGTGCCAGCTTAGGACTAGCGGGGGGGCCTAGCACAGATACGCAGTATTTT. Translated: CASLGLAGGPSTDTQYF.

The chain recombines TRBV29-1 with TRBJ1-5, with 7 bases identical to TRBD1. The CDR3 covers 15 residues. Germline V gene sequence: CDR1 SQVTM, CDR2 ANQGSEA. V lost 4 bases and J lost 1; bases outside the gene matches: 7. DNA of the CDR3: TGCAGCGTTGGGCTTCAGGGACAGAGCAATCAGCCCCAGCATTTT. This sequence encodes CSVGLQGQSNQPQHF.

The chain is built from TRBV28 and TRBJ1-2; TRBD1 matches at 10 bases. Losses at the gene ends were 5 bases for V and 7 bases for J; bases not matched to a gene: 4. This CDR3 has 13 residues. The germline CDR1 and CDR2 sequences are MDHEN and SYDVKM. The CDR3 region is CASSLTGGSGYTF. CDR3 nucleotides: TGTGCCAGCAGTCTGACAGGGGGCAGTGGCTACACCTTC.

This chain links TRBV28 with TRBJ1-2, with 9 bases lining up with TRBD1. The CDR3 is made up of 14 amino acids. Germline CDR1 MDHEN, CDR2 SYDVKM. J gave up 5 bases and V 6 bases, and 7 bases lay outside the gene matches. As DNA, the CDR3 is TGTGCCAGCAGCCTTGGGACAGGGACTTATGGCTACACCTTC. This translates into CASSLGTGTYGYTF.

The chain employs TRBV5-6 and TRBJ2-2; 8 nucleotides agree with TRBD2. Germline trimming cut 3 bases from V and 4 bases from J; bases unmatched to any gene: 8. From germline, CDR1 is SGHDT and CDR2 YYEEEE. This CDR3 contains 16 residues. CDR3 sequence reads: CASSYRAGGATGELFF. The CDR3 coding sequence is TGTGCCAGCAGCTATAGGGCCGGGGGGGCCACCGGGGAGCTGTTTTTT.

The CDR3 loop is CASSPRTGGVGAFF. The CDR3 region has the DNA TGTGCCAGCAGCCCCCGGACAGGGGGCGTCGGGGCTTTCTTT. This rearrangement joins TRBV14 to TRBJ1-1, with 11 nucleotides matching TRBD1. V dropped 4 bases and J dropped 11; count of bases not matched to a gene: 9. The CDR3 is 14 amino acids. Germline CDR1 reads SGHDN; CDR2 reads FVKESK.

This chain connects TRBV7-2 to TRBJ2-2; D is possibly TRBD1 (5 bases). The CDR3 extends over 15 amino acids. The germline V gene has CDR1 SGHTA and CDR2 FQGNSA. Trimming cost V 0 bases and J 4 bases, with 9 bases left between them. The CDR3 nucleotides are TGTGCCAGCAGCTTAGCTGGGGCAAGCACCGGGGAGCTGTTTTTT. It encodes CASSLAGASTGELFF.

The genes are TRBV18 and TRBJ2-3, with D maybe TRBD2 (6 bases). CDR3 length equals 15 residues. Germline assignment: CDR1 KGHSH and CDR2 LQKENI. Trimming removed 2 bases from V and 4 bases from J, with 13 bases in between. CDR3 bases: TGTGCCAGCTCACCAAATCCTCGGAGGGCAGATACGCAGTATTTT. Translated, it gives CASSPNPRRADTQYF. The full variable domain, in which reference TRBV18 and TRBJ2-3 provide the parts outside the CDR3, is NAGVMQNPRHLVRRRGQEARLRCSPMKGHSHVYWYRQLPEEGLKFMVYLQKENIIDESGMPKERFSAEFPKEGPSILRIQQVVRGDSAAYFCASSPNPRRADTQYFGPGTRLTVL.

The CDR3 spells CASSLAGGITDTQYF. As DNA, the CDR3 is TGTGCCAGCAGCTTAGCGGGGGGGATCACAGATACGCAGTATTTT. The chain joins TRBV7-6 to TRBJ2-3; 7 bases align to TRBD2. CDR3 length: 15 amino acids. The V and J ends lost 0 bases and 2 bases, in that order; junction bases with no gene match: 2. Germline loops: CDR1 SGHVS, CDR2 FNYEAQ. Supplemented by reference TRBV7-6 and TRBJ2-3, the full variable domain reads GAGVSQSPRYKVTKRGQDVALRCDPISGHVSLYWYRQALGQGPEFLTYFNYEAQQDKSGLPNDRFSAERPEGSISTLTIQRTEQRDSAMYRCASSLAGGITDTQYFGPGTRLTVL.

The rearrangement links TRBV10-3 to TRBJ2-1; no firm D call. This CDR3 spans 13 amino acids. The germline V gene encodes CDR1 ENHRY and CDR2 SYGVKD. V lost 2 bases and J lost 5, with 7 bases in between. This chain's CDR3 is CAISESRDNEQFF. CDR3 bases: TGTGCCATCAGTGAGAGCCGGGACAATGAGCAGTTCTTC.

This clone was recorded only once. The chain recombines TRBV6-1 with TRBJ2-5, with 12 bases identical to TRBD2. This CDR3 is 17 amino acids long. Germline CDR1 MNHNS, CDR2 SASEGT. V lost 1 base to trimming and J lost 4 bases; unmatched junction nucleotides: 7. The CDR3 DNA sequence: TGTGCCAGCAGTGAAGGGGCTAGCGGGAGGGCCACAGAGACCCAGTACTTC. It specifies CASSEGASGRATETQYF.

The DNA for the CDR3 is TGTGCCAGCAGTGGACAGATGGGCGGAGAGCTGTTTTTT. Its protein product is CASSGQMGGELFF. The chain is built from TRBV6-2 or TRBV6-3 and TRBJ2-2; possibly TRBD1 for D (6 bases). CDR3 size: 13 residues. In germline, CDR1 is MNHEY, CDR2 SVGEGT. The V and J ends lost 5 bases and 11 bases respectively, with 15 bases between them.

The chain recombines TRBV7-9 with TRBJ1-3; D unresolved. The CDR3 extends over 14 amino acids. The germline V gene has CDR1 SEHNR and CDR2 FQNEAQ (reference sequence). V lost 5 bases, J lost 0 bases, and 8 bases lay in between. Written as DNA, the CDR3 is TGTGCCAGCAGCCCTAACTACTCTGGAAACACCATATATTTT. It translates to CASSPNYSGNTIYF.

V and J are TRBV6-6 and TRBJ1-6; 8 bases are a match to TRBD1. The germline gives CDR1 MNHNY, CDR2 SVGAGI (reference sequence). Unmatched junction bases numbered 7, after V lost 6 bases and J lost 9 bases. This CDR3 is built from 14 residues. The CDR3 loop is CASSAGTGSSPLHF. In DNA form, the CDR3 reads TGTGCCAGCAGCGCCGGGACAGGTAGTTCACCCCTCCACTTT.

The rearrangement joins TRBV3-1 (or the pseudogene TRBV3-2) to TRBJ1-1; D remains unclear. Trimming shortened V by 4 bases and J by 1 base, and 7 bases separated the two germline ends. Germline CDR1 LGHDT, CDR2 YNNKEL (reference sequence). The CDR3 totals 13 residues. CDR3 bases: TGTGCCAGCAGCCCCCTAGAGAACACTGAAGCTTTCTTT. Its translation: CASSPLENTEAFF.

This clone was seen just once. The genes are TRBV5-6 and TRBJ2-1; TRBD1 agrees at 8 bases. Germline V CDR1 and CDR2: SGHDT, YYEEEE. Trimming took 7 bases from V and 6 from J; bases not matched to a gene: 12. This CDR3 has 15 amino acids. The CDR3 sequence: CASLERDRYVNEQFF. The CDR3 DNA reads TGTGCCAGCCTTGAGAGGGACAGGTACGTCAATGAGCAGTTCTTC.

The CDR3 DNA reads as TGTGCCACCCGACAACCCAACACTGAAGCTTTCTTT. Translating it yields CATRQPNTEAFF. This chain connects TRBV7-8 to TRBJ1-1, with unresolved D. V lost 10 bases and J lost 2, with 11 bases in between. CDR3 length equals 12 residues. In germline, CDR1 is SGHVS, CDR2 FQNEAQ.

The CDR3 is CASSPDRGPTGELFF. The CDR3 nucleotides are TGTGCCAGCAGTCCCGACAGGGGACCCACCGGGGAGCTGTTTTTT. The chain uses TRBV27 and TRBJ2-2; 8 bases match TRBD1. Trimming cost V 5 bases and J 4 bases; bases outside gene matches: 6. The CDR3 is made up of 15 amino acids. Per the germline V gene, CDR1 is MNHEY and CDR2 is SMNVEV (reference sequence).

This rearrangement joins TRBV2 to TRBJ1-2; 10 bases fit TRBD1. The CDR3 is 15 amino acids. The ends lost 6 bases at V and 4 bases at J; junction bases unmatched: 8. The germline V gene has CDR1 SNHLY and CDR2 FYNNEI. The CDR3 DNA reads TGTGCCAGCAGGACCGGGACAGGGGTCCGCTATGGCTACACCTTC. Translation gives CASRTGTGVRYGYTF.

The chain couples TRBV13 to TRBJ2-3; the match to TRBD2 covers 9 bases. Trimming cost V 2 bases and J 2 bases; bases outside gene matches: 5. CDR1 is PRHDT and CDR2 is FYEKMQ in the germline V gene (reference sequence). CDR3 length: 16 amino acids. In DNA form, the CDR3 reads TGTGCCAGCAGCTTACAAGCGGGGGGACTCACAGATACGCAGTATTTT. Its translation is CASSLQAGGLTDTQYF.

This chain connects TRBV4-2 to TRBJ2-1, with D perhaps matching TRBD2 (5 bases). The germline V gene encodes CDR1 LGHNA and CDR2 YNFKEQ. The CDR3 is 12 amino acids. V was shortened by 4 bases and J by 10 bases, with 11 bases between the two germline ends. The CDR3 protein is CASSPSGREQFF. CDR3 coding DNA: TGTGCCAGCAGCCCGAGCGGACGCGAGCAGTTCTTC.

The chain couples TRBV2 to TRBJ2-1; weak D call: TRBD2 (6 bases). Trimming pared 3 bases from V and 0 bases from J, leaving 12 bases between. This CDR3 has 16 amino acids. Germline V CDR1 and CDR2: SNHLY, FYNNEI. CDR3 sequence (DNA): TGTGCCAGCAGTGAGGGCGGAGGGAGCTCCTACAATGAGCAGTTCTTC. It yields the protein CASSEGGGSSYNEQFF.

The chain joins TRBV15 to TRBJ1-3; tentatively, D is TRBD1 (6 bases). CDR3 length equals 16 residues. Germline V gene sequence: CDR1 LNHNV, CDR2 YYDKDF (reference sequence). V was cut by 1 base and J by 8 bases, with 18 bases left in between. The DNA of the CDR3 is TGTGCCACCAGCAGAGGAGAGGAAGGGGGAGGGGACACCATATATTTT. Translation: CATSRGEEGGGDTIYF.

The chain has TRBV28 and TRBJ2-7, with 9 positions matching TRBD1. CDR3 length: 15 amino acids. CDR1 is MDHEN and CDR2 is SYDVKM in the germline V gene. V gave up 4 bases and J gave up 4 bases; unmatched junction bases: 8. CDR3 amino acids: CASSSTGQGLYEQYF. In DNA form, the CDR3 reads TGTGCCAGCAGTTCCACGGGACAGGGCCTATACGAGCAGTACTTC.

V usage is TRBV28 and J usage is TRBJ1-1, with TRBD1 as a possible D gene (6 bases). V was trimmed by 3 bases and J by 0 bases, leaving 17 bases between them. CDR3 length: 17 residues. The germline CDR1 and CDR2 sequences are MDHEN and SYDVKM. The DNA of the CDR3 is TGTGCCAGCAGTTTCCCAACCGGACAGTTTATGAACACTGAAGCTTTCTTT. Translation gives CASSFPTGQFMNTEAFF.

J is TRBJ2-1 and V is TRBV25-1; 11 nucleotides agree with TRBD2. CDR3 length equals 16 residues. Germline CDR1 and CDR2: MGHDK and SYGVNS. The ends lost 4 bases at V and 3 bases at J; junction bases unmatched: 5. CDR3 DNA: TGTGCCAGCAGTGTACCCGGGACTAGCGGCTACAATGAGCAGTTCTTC. This codes for CASSVPGTSGYNEQFF.

This chain uses TRBV6-6 with TRBJ1-6, with 7 bases lining up with TRBD1. Trimming at V came to 11 bases and at J to 5 bases, leaving 9 bases not matched to a gene. The CDR3 sequence is 14 residues long. Per the germline V gene, CDR1 is MNHNY and CDR2 is SVGAGI (reference sequence). The CDR3 is CAATGTRHNSPLHF. Here the CDR3 DNA reads TGTGCCGCGACAGGGACTCGGCATAATTCACCCCTCCACTTT.

V is TRBV3-1 (or the pseudogene TRBV3-2) and J is TRBJ1-1; the D is unclear. Germline V gene sequence: CDR1 LGHDT, CDR2 YNNKEL (reference sequence). The CDR3 is 13 amino acids. Trimming removed 4 bases from V and 0 bases from J, with 6 bases in between. The CDR3 nucleotides read TGTGCCAGCAGCCTCTTGTTGAACACTGAAGCTTTCTTT. Its protein product is CASSLLLNTEAFF.

This sequence joins TRBV10-2 and TRBJ1-1; D may be TRBD1 (5 bases). Trimming pared 3 bases from V and 6 bases from J, leaving 11 bases between. This CDR3 is built from 13 residues. Per the germline V gene, CDR1 is WSHSY and CDR2 is SAAADI. The CDR3 loop is CASSDRVPPEAFF. CDR3 coding DNA: TGCGCCAGCAGTGACAGGGTACCCCCTGAAGCTTTCTTT.